A selection of T cell receptor beta chains follows, all from one sample in a study of OX40 agonist ivuxolimab in advanced cancers. Data came from immunoSEQ multiplex PCR; TCRdb stores just in-frame clones and leaves some out. The data show just under 95,000 clones, with about nine tenths seen just once and 0.31% held by the top ten. Sequenced here: CD4+ or CD8+ T cells sorted from blood, sampled in a trial of the OX40 agonist ivuxolimab. Receptors were obtained from an adult with an advanced solid tumor such as melanoma, head and neck, liver or kidney cancer. Both conserved end residues are part of each CDR3.

v_gene	j_gene	CDR3aa
TRBV15	TRBJ2-5	CATSPRMAGGGETQYF
TRBV6-1	TRBJ1-2	CASSELDRGLGYTF
TRBV7-7	TRBJ2-1	CASSLAGDSSSYNEQFF
TRBV5-1	TRBJ2-3	CASSLAYRDRVSTDTQYF
TRBV18	TRBJ2-3	CASSPTDTQYF
TRBV19	TRBJ1-1	CASSIDPGYPEAFF
TRBV7-3	TRBJ2-3	CASSSLRLAGGEADTQYF
TRBV5-6	TRBJ2-7	CASSLYSGDSYEQYF
TRBV6-5	TRBJ2-7	CASSYSGTVHEQYF
TRBV30	TRBJ1-6	CAWTGTHSSPLHF
TRBV5-6	TRBJ2-2	CASSTSGLAGGGELFF
TRBV5-1	TRBJ2-3	CASSFWGLAGGPGSDTQYF
TRBV4-3	TRBJ1-2	CASSQEAGYGYTF
TRBV23-1	TRBJ1-2	CASLLINTGNYGYTF
TRBV7-8	TRBJ1-6	CASSPTGSSPLHF
TRBV10-1	TRBJ1-1	CASSKVEAFF
TRBV7-9	TRBJ1-5	CASSEGVGNQPQHF
TRBV5-1	TRBJ2-1	CASSPGQGAYNEQFF
TRBV19	TRBJ1-4	CASSITPGLRNEKLFF
TRBV9	TRBJ2-7	CASSVSGATYEQYF
TRBV2	TRBJ2-2	CASTGWGTGELFF
TRBV19	TRBJ1-2	CASSMAANYGYTF
TRBV4-3	TRBJ2-1	CASSGLAGGLYNEQFF
TRBV5-4	TRBJ2-7	CASSFPRGGGSYEQYF
TRBV19	TRBJ2-3	CASSEGQGATDTQYF
TRBV2	TRBJ2-7	CASSEQGPSYEQYF
TRBV9	TRBJ2-2	CASSPRSGGATGELFF
TRBV7-2	TRBJ2-5	CASSPTSRETQYF
TRBV19	TRBJ2-7	CASSIRGRGYYEQYF
TRBV7-8	TRBJ2-1	CASSFQREQFF
TRBV15	TRBJ1-1	CATSRNRDGNTEAFF
TRBV7-2	TRBJ2-1	CASSRGGTGGQNEQFF
TRBV7-6	TRBJ1-3	CASSLVGAGTSSGNTIYF
TRBV5-4	TRBJ1-4	CASSLELATNEKLFF
TRBV2	TRBJ1-5	CASSLPGQGIFQPQHF
TRBV5-1	TRBJ2-5	CASSLSGLQEQETQYF
TRBV5-4	TRBJ2-4	CASSSLAGENIQYF
TRBV19	TRBJ1-2	CASSIVSARGSYGYTF
TRBV7-7	TRBJ2-5	CASSRGGEETQYF
TRBV5-4	TRBJ2-7	CASSTGQGAYEQYF